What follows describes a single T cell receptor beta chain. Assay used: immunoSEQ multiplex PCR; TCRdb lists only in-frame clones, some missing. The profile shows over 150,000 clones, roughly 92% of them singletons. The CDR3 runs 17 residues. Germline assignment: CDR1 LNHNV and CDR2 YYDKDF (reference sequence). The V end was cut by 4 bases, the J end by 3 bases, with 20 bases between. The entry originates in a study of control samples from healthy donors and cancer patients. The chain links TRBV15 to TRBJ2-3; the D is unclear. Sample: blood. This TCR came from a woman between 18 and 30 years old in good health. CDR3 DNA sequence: TGTGCCACCAGCAAATACGGACCGAGTATTGATACAGATACGCAGTATTTT. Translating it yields CATSKYGPSIDTDTQYF.